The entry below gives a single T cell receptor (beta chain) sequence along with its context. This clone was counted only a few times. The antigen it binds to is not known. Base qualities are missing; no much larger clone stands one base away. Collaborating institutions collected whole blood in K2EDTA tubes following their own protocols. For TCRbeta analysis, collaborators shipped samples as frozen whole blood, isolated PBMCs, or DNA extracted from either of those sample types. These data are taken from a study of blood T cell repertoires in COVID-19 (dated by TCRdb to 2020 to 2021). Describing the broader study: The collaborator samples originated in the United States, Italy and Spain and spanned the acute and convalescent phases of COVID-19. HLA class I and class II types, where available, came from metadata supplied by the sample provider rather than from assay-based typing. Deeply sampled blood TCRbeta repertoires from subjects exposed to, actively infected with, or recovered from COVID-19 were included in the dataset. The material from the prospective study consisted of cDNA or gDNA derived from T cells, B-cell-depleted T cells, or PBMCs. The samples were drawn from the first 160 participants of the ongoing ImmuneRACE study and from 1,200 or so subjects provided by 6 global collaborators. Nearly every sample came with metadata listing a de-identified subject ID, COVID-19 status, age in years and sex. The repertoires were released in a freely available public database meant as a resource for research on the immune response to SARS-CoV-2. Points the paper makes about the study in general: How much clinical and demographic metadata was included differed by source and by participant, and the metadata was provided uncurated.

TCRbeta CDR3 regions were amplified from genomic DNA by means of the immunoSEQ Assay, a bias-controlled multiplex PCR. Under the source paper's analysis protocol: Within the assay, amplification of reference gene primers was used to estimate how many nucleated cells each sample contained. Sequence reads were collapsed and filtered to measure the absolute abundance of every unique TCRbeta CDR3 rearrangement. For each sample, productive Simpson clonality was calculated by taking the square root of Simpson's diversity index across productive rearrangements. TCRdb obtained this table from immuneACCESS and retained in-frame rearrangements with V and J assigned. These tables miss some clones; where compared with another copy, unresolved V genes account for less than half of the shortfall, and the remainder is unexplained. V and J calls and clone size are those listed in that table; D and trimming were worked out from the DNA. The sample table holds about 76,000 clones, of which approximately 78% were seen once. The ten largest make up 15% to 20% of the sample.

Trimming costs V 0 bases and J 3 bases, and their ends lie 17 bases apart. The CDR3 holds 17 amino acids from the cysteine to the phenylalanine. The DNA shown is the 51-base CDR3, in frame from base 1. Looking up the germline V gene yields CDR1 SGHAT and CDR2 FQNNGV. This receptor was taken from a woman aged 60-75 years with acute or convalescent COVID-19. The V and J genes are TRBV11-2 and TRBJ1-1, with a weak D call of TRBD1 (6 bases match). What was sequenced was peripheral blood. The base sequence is TGTGCCAGCAGCTTAGATTCGGCAGGGGTAGGGTACACTGAAGCTTTCTTT. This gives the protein CASSLDSAGVGYTEAFF.